A selection of T cell receptor beta chains follows, all from one sample in a study of blood T cell repertoires in COVID-19. TCRdb keeps only in-frame clones here, not all; method: immunoSEQ multiplex PCR. The sample gives tens of thousands of clones, more than 90% of which show up once; around 1.6% is in the top ten. The specimen was peripheral blood. Receptor source: a middle-aged man with acute or convalescent COVID-19. Both conserved end residues are part of each CDR3. The D gene is left open where the match is weak. A clone size is listed for some rows: how often the clone was seen (once, few, many), or a class if it is expanded.

v_gene: TRBV28; abundance: -; d_gene: TRBD1; j_gene: TRBJ1-1; CDR3aa: CASSFSDRGGTEAFF; CDR3nt: TGTGCCAGCAGTTTCTCTGACAGGGGAGGCACTGAAGCTTTCTTT
v_gene: TRBV5-1; abundance: -; d_gene: TRBD2; j_gene: TRBJ2-5; CDR3aa: CASSFGLAGRLETQYF; CDR3nt: TGCGCCAGCAGCTTCGGACTAGCGGGCCGGCTGGAGACCCAGTACTTC
v_gene: TRBV5-4; abundance: -; d_gene: -; j_gene: TRBJ2-3; CDR3aa: CASSLGQTSTDTQYF; CDR3nt: TGTGCCAGCAGCTTGGGACAGACTAGCACAGATACGCAGTATTTT
v_gene: TRBV18; abundance: -; d_gene: -; j_gene: TRBJ1-2; CDR3aa: CASSPPGFAYGYTF; CDR3nt: TGTGCCAGCTCACCGCCAGGGTTCGCCTATGGCTACACCTTC
v_gene: TRBV3-1/TRBV3-2; abundance: -; d_gene: -; j_gene: TRBJ2-1; CDR3aa: CASSQDRTSSSYNEQFF; CDR3nt: TGTGCCAGCAGCCAAGACCGCACTAGCAGCTCCTACAATGAGCAGTTCTTC
v_gene: TRBV5-4; abundance: -; d_gene: TRBD1; j_gene: TRBJ1-2; CDR3aa: CASSLQGAGYGYTF; CDR3nt: TGTGCCAGCAGCTTGCAGGGGGCGGGTTATGGCTACACCTTC
v_gene: TRBV5-1; abundance: -; d_gene: -; j_gene: TRBJ2-7; CDR3aa: CASSLGGYEQYF; CDR3nt: TGCGCCAGCAGCTTGGGAGGCTACGAGCAGTACTTC
v_gene: TRBV11-2; abundance: -; d_gene: TRBD2; j_gene: TRBJ2-5; CDR3aa: CASSLVSGERETQYF; CDR3nt: TGTGCCAGCAGCTTAGTTAGCGGGGAAAGAGAGACCCAGTACTTC
v_gene: TRBV10-3; abundance: once; d_gene: TRBD1; j_gene: TRBJ1-5; CDR3aa: CAISEGDRVDQPQHF; CDR3nt: TGTGCCATCAGTGAGGGGGACAGGGTCGATCAGCCCCAGCATTTT
v_gene: TRBV12-3/TRBV12-4; abundance: -; d_gene: TRBD1; j_gene: TRBJ1-2; CDR3aa: CASRAGQTYGYTF; CDR3nt: TGTGCCAGCAGGGCGGGACAGACCTATGGCTACACCTTC
v_gene: TRBV15; abundance: few; d_gene: TRBD2; j_gene: TRBJ2-5; CDR3aa: CATSRDPSGLETQYF; CDR3nt: TGTGCCACCAGCAGAGATCCTAGCGGGCTGGAGACCCAGTACTTC
v_gene: TRBV6-2/TRBV6-3; abundance: -; d_gene: -; j_gene: TRBJ1-5; CDR3aa: CASSDSYSNQPQHF; CDR3nt: TGTGCCAGCAGCGACAGTTATAGCAATCAGCCCCAGCATTTT
v_gene: TRBV7-2; abundance: -; d_gene: TRBD1; j_gene: TRBJ1-5; CDR3aa: CASSLLGTGANQPQHF; CDR3nt: TGTGCCAGCAGCTTATTAGGGACAGGGGCCAATCAGCCCCAGCATTTT
v_gene: TRBV4-3; abundance: -; d_gene: -; j_gene: TRBJ2-2; CDR3aa: CASSQEPGSGELFF; CDR3nt: TGCGCCAGCAGCCAGGAACCGGGGTCCGGGGAGCTGTTTTTT
v_gene: TRBV5-6; abundance: -; d_gene: -; j_gene: TRBJ1-2; CDR3aa: CASSLGTAYGYTF; CDR3nt: TGTGCCAGCAGCTTGGGGACAGCCTATGGCTACACCTTC
v_gene: TRBV28; abundance: -; d_gene: TRBD1; j_gene: TRBJ1-3; CDR3aa: CASSQQGAGGNTIYF; CDR3nt: TGTGCCAGCAGCCAACAGGGGGCAGGAGGAAACACCATATATTTT
v_gene: TRBV6-6; abundance: -; d_gene: TRBD1; j_gene: TRBJ1-1; CDR3aa: CASSYLAGTGNTEAFF; CDR3nt: TGTGCCAGCAGTTACCTTGCGGGGACAGGCAACACTGAAGCTTTCTTT
v_gene: TRBV19; abundance: once; d_gene: -; j_gene: TRBJ1-1; CDR3aa: CASRPHSGNTEAFF; CDR3nt: TGTGCCAGTAGGCCGCATAGTGGGAACACTGAAGCTTTCTTT
v_gene: TRBV18; abundance: -; d_gene: TRBD1; j_gene: TRBJ2-2; CDR3aa: CASSTRQGNANTGELFF; CDR3nt: TGTGCCAGCTCAACAAGACAGGGGAACGCGAACACCGGGGAGCTGTTTTTT
v_gene: TRBV29-1; abundance: -; d_gene: TRBD2; j_gene: TRBJ2-5; CDR3aa: CSVGLVGGQETQYF; CDR3nt: TGCAGCGTCGGACTCGTGGGAGGGCAAGAGACCCAGTACTTC
v_gene: TRBV4-1; abundance: -; d_gene: -; j_gene: TRBJ2-5; CDR3aa: CASSQDSPSETQYF; CDR3nt: TGCGCCAGCAGCCAAGATAGCCCCTCCGAGACCCAGTACTTC
v_gene: TRBV5-6; abundance: -; d_gene: TRBD1; j_gene: TRBJ1-2; CDR3aa: CASSLTGGASRYTF; CDR3nt: TGTGCCAGCAGTCTGACAGGGGGCGCGAGTCGCTACACCTTC
v_gene: TRBV6-1; abundance: -; d_gene: -; j_gene: TRBJ1-4; CDR3aa: CASSRAGDNEKLFF; CDR3nt: TGTGCCAGCAGTAGGGCGGGGGATAATGAAAAACTGTTTTTT
v_gene: TRBV18; abundance: -; d_gene: -; j_gene: TRBJ2-1; CDR3aa: CASSYSKAGVRNEQFF; CDR3nt: TGTGCCAGCTCATATAGTAAGGCAGGGGTTAGAAATGAGCAGTTCTTC
v_gene: TRBV19; abundance: -; d_gene: -; j_gene: TRBJ2-2; CDR3aa: CASSISGLNTGELFF; CDR3nt: TGTGCCAGTAGTATTTCAGGTTTAAACACCGGGGAGCTGTTTTTT
v_gene: TRBV2; abundance: -; d_gene: -; j_gene: TRBJ1-2; CDR3aa: CASQSTDNYGYTF; CDR3nt: TGTGCCAGCCAATCTACTGATAACTATGGCTACACCTTC
v_gene: TRBV24-1; abundance: -; d_gene: -; j_gene: TRBJ2-1; CDR3aa: CATSEVAGSSYNEQFF; CDR3nt: TGTGCCACCAGTGAAGTTGCGGGGAGCTCCTACAATGAGCAGTTCTTC
v_gene: TRBV3-1/TRBV3-2; abundance: -; d_gene: -; j_gene: TRBJ1-5; CDR3aa: CASSPRRGYNQPQHF; CDR3nt: TGTGCCAGCAGCCCCCGGAGGGGCTACAATCAGCCCCAGCATTTT
v_gene: TRBV14; abundance: -; d_gene: -; j_gene: TRBJ2-5; CDR3aa: CASSERIQETQYF; CDR3nt: TGTGCCAGCAGTGAGCGGATCCAAGAGACCCAGTACTTC
v_gene: TRBV18; abundance: -; d_gene: TRBD1; j_gene: TRBJ2-1; CDR3aa: CASSPVEDRGINEQFF; CDR3nt: TGTGCCAGCTCACCCGTGGAGGACAGGGGGATCAATGAGCAGTTCTTC
v_gene: TRBV24-1; abundance: -; d_gene: -; j_gene: TRBJ2-5; CDR3aa: CATRSGETQYF; CDR3nt: TGTGCCACCAGGTCGGGGGAGACCCAGTACTTC
v_gene: TRBV4-1; abundance: -; d_gene: TRBD1; j_gene: TRBJ1-2; CDR3aa: CASSQVQGFNYGYTF; CDR3nt: TGCGCCAGCAGCCAAGTACAGGGGTTTAACTATGGCTACACCTTC
v_gene: TRBV5-4; abundance: -; d_gene: TRBD1; j_gene: TRBJ1-2; CDR3aa: CASSIDRDYGYTF; CDR3nt: TGTGCCAGCAGCATTGACAGGGATTATGGCTACACCTTC
v_gene: TRBV5-6; abundance: few; d_gene: -; j_gene: TRBJ1-1; CDR3aa: CASSFGGTEAFF; CDR3nt: TGTGCCAGCAGCTTCGGGGGCACTGAAGCTTTCTTT
v_gene: TRBV24-1; abundance: -; d_gene: -; j_gene: TRBJ2-3; CDR3aa: CATSEPTGQSETDTQYF; CDR3nt: TGTGCCACCAGTGAACCTACCGGACAGAGTGAGACAGATACGCAGTATTTT
v_gene: TRBV25-1; abundance: -; d_gene: TRBD1; j_gene: TRBJ1-6; CDR3aa: CASSESRGLPNSPLHF; CDR3nt: TGTGCCAGCAGTGAAAGTAGGGGGCTTCCTAATTCACCCCTCCACTTT
v_gene: TRBV3-1/TRBV3-2; abundance: few; d_gene: -; j_gene: TRBJ2-1; CDR3aa: CASSQDWQTYNEQFF; CDR3nt: TGTGCCAGCAGCCAAGATTGGCAGACTTACAATGAGCAGTTCTTC
v_gene: TRBV28; abundance: -; d_gene: -; j_gene: TRBJ2-7; CDR3aa: CASSLKRGGGVAYEQYF; CDR3nt: TGTGCCAGCAGCCTCAAAAGGGGTGGAGGGGTAGCTTACGAGCAGTACTTC
v_gene: TRBV3-1/TRBV3-2; abundance: once; d_gene: -; j_gene: TRBJ1-2; CDR3aa: CASSQRGNYGYTF; CDR3nt: TGTGCCAGCAGCCAAAGGGGTAACTATGGCTACACCTTC
v_gene: TRBV9; abundance: -; d_gene: -; j_gene: TRBJ2-1; CDR3aa: CASSVGPVSGYNEQFF; CDR3nt: TGTGCCAGCAGCGTAGGCCCAGTCTCGGGATACAATGAGCAGTTCTTC
v_gene: TRBV30; abundance: once; d_gene: TRBD1; j_gene: TRBJ2-1; CDR3aa: CAWSQYRGSPFF; CDR3nt: TGTGCCTGGAGTCAATACAGGGGCTCCCCGTTCTTC